The 23 T cell receptor beta chains presented below share a single source sample, sequenced in a study of blood T cells in healthy people across ages. A J-beta primer mix and a sample-barcoded 5' primer were used in a second PCR of roughly 7 to 12 cycles. TCRdb ran MiXCR on the 5' RACE reads and lists one entry per CDR3 protein. This sample has around 800,000 distinct CDR3 sequences; roughly 24% occur once, and the top ten carry 3%. Another study also made use of these data, one on T cells of mothers and their children.

The sample taken for sequencing was blood. The receptor source for this set is a boy between 10 and 17 years old in good health.

The gene calls are TRBV7-9 and TRBJ2-5, with D possibly TRBD1 on 6 matching bases. Germline V gives CDR1 SEHNR, CDR2 FQNEAQ (reference sequence). Trimming left V 5 bases short and J 1 base short, with 11 bases between. The CDR3 contains 14 residues. The CDR3 region is CASSVTGLQETQYF. CDR3 sequence (DNA): TGTGCCAGCAGCGTGACAGGCCTCCAAGAGACCCAGTACTTC.

The CDR3 loop reads CASSQASGGAGETQYF. CDR3 nucleotides: TGTGCCAGCAGCCAAGCCAGCGGGGGGGCCGGAGAGACCCAGTACTTC. The V call is TRBV4-2, the J call TRBJ2-5; 10 nucleotides match TRBD2. The CDR3 runs to 16 residues. Germline V gene sequence: CDR1 LGHNA, CDR2 YNFKEQ. After removal of 1 base from V and 4 bases from J, the junction contained 6 bases not matched to a gene.

The chain employs TRBV12-3 or TRBV12-4 and TRBJ2-7, with D uncertain. The CDR3 runs to 14 residues. Trimming shortened V by 6 bases and J by 3 bases, and 15 bases separated the two germline ends. The CDR3, as DNA: TGTGCCAGCAGCCTCGATTGGAATGGCTACGAGCAGTACTTC. It is translated as CASSLDWNGYEQYF.

This clonotype has more than one count but fewer than ten. The chain recombines TRBV6-6 with TRBJ1-5; TRBD1 matches at 7 bases. The CDR3 has 13 amino acids. CDR1 MNHNY and CDR2 SVGAGI come from the germline V gene (reference sequence). J was trimmed by 2 bases and V by 10 bases; bases with no gene match: 5. CDR3 residues: CAIRQGGNQPQHF. CDR3 nucleotide sequence: TGTGCCATCCGACAGGGAGGCAATCAGCCCCAGCATTTT.

This sequence joins TRBV12-3 or TRBV12-4 and TRBJ2-3; TRBD1 aligns across 8 bases. CDR3 length: 15 amino acids. V gave up 6 bases and J gave up 2 bases; unmatched junction bases: 7. CDR3 in amino acids: CASSKRQGLTDTQYF. The CDR3 nucleotides are TGTGCCAGCAGCAAACGACAGGGGCTCACAGATACGCAGTATTTT.

CDR3 DNA sequence: TGCAGCGTGGACAGGGGGGGGAACACCGGGGAGCTGTTTTTT. Protein sequence: CSVDRGGNTGELFF. V gene TRBV29-1 combines with J gene TRBJ2-2; 10 positions agree with TRBD1. CDR1 is SQVTM, CDR2 ANQGSEA, per germline. This CDR3 is 14 amino acids long. J lost 1 base, V lost 6 bases, and 2 bases had no gene match.

V usage is TRBV28 and J usage is TRBJ2-2; 9 nucleotides align to TRBD2. Germline assignment: CDR1 MDHEN and CDR2 SYDVKM. Trimming cost V 10 bases and J 4 bases; bases outside gene matches: 4. There are 13 residues in the CDR3. The CDR3 DNA follows: TGTGCCACCAGGACTAGCGCCACCGGGGAGCTGTTTTTT. Amino acids: CATRTSATGELFF.

This clonotype appeared a few times. The chain is built from TRBV6-1 and TRBJ2-7; 7 bases are shared with TRBD1. J was trimmed by 6 bases and V by 6 bases; bases with no gene match: 8. Germline lookup yields CDR1 MNHNS and CDR2 SASEGT. This CDR3 comprises 13 residues. Here the CDR3 DNA reads TGTGCCAGCAGGAGGGGGCAGGGGAGCGAGCAGTACTTC. Its protein is CASRRGQGSEQYF.

This clonotype was seen a few times. V usage is TRBV28 and J usage is TRBJ2-5; D is perhaps TRBD2 (5 bases). V lost 3 bases and J 11 bases, leaving 13 bases between the germline ends. The germline V gene has CDR1 MDHEN and CDR2 SYDVKM. This CDR3 region has 12 residues. The CDR3, as DNA: TGTGCCAGCAGTTTGGCCCTACGCGGGCAGTACTTC. It codes for CASSLALRGQYF.

The rearrangement joins TRBV24-1 to TRBJ2-7; tentative D call: TRBD1 (6 bases). Germline V CDR1 and CDR2: KGHDR, SFDVKD. V was clipped by 4 bases and J by 0 bases, with 15 bases between them. This CDR3 is 16 amino acids long. CDR3 in DNA: TGTGCCACCAGTGACCGACAGGTCCTCCTCTCCTACGAGCAGTACTTC. It codes for CATSDRQVLLSYEQYF.

This clonotype has only a few counts. The chain joins TRBV2 to TRBJ2-2; D unresolved. The length of the CDR3 is 15 residues. V gave up 3 bases and J gave up 5 bases, with 13 bases separating them. Germline V lookup: CDR1 SNHLY, CDR2 FYNNEI. CDR3 protein: CASSDGSRRTGELFF. The CDR3 coding sequence is TGTGCCAGCAGTGATGGTTCGAGGCGTACCGGGGAGCTGTTTTTT.

The CDR3 loop reads CASSTVGGLPETQYF. The DNA of the CDR3 is TGTGCCAGCAGTACTGTGGGGGGGCTCCCAGAGACCCAGTACTTC. The chain couples TRBV28 to TRBJ2-5, with D possibly being TRBD2 (7 bases). CDR3 length: 15 residues. V shed 5 bases and J shed 4 bases, with 17 bases lying between them. Germline assignment: CDR1 MDHEN and CDR2 SYDVKM.

V usage is TRBV7-9 and J usage is TRBJ2-3; D unresolved. V was pared by 2 bases and J by 2 bases, with 11 bases between. CDR3 length: 15 residues. CDR1 is SEHNR and CDR2 is FQNEAQ in the germline V gene (reference sequence). The DNA for the CDR3 is TGTGCCAGCAGCTTACCCTCGATGGTCACAGATACGCAGTATTTT. Translation gives CASSLPSMVTDTQYF.

V and J are TRBV5-1 and TRBJ1-6; unclear D gene. Trimming cost V 2 bases and J 8 bases, with 11 bases left between them. Germline values: CDR1 SGHRS, CDR2 YFSETQ. This CDR3 is 14 amino acids long. The CDR3 DNA reads TGCGCCAGCAGCTTCGGCAGGATTGATTCACCCCTCCACTTT. This gives the protein CASSFGRIDSPLHF.

This clonotype was detected a few times. The V gene is TRBV7-2, the J gene TRBJ1-4; TRBD1 aligns across 9 bases. The CDR3 totals 16 residues. The V and J ends lost 5 bases and 0 bases, in that order; junction bases with no gene match: 4. CDR1 SGHTA and CDR2 FQGNSA come from the germline V gene. CDR3 sequence (DNA): TGTGCCAGCAGCACCTGGACAGGGGCAACTAATGAAAAACTGTTTTTT. It specifies CASSTWTGATNEKLFF.

A few counts support this clonotype. The V call is TRBV2, the J call TRBJ2-5, with TRBD1 identical over 7 bases. The CDR3 contains 14 residues. CDR1 and CDR2 from the germline V gene are SNHLY and FYNNEI. V gave up 4 bases and J gave up 5 bases; unmatched junction bases: 7. CDR3 region: CASSGTGGQETQYF. The CDR3 DNA sequence: TGTGCCAGCAGTGGGACAGGAGGACAGGAGACCCAGTACTTC.

The V gene is TRBV6-6, the J gene TRBJ2-5; D perhaps matches TRBD1 (5 bases). The J call is uncertain, as TRBJ2-7 better fits the DNA end. Germline values: CDR1 MNHNY, CDR2 SVGAGI (reference sequence). The CDR3 is 15 residues long. The CDR3 is CASSYSGPSGYEQYF. The CDR3 coding sequence is TGTGCCAGCAGTTACTCGGGGCCTAGTGGCTACGAGCAGTACTTC.

Worth noting for this clonotype: At one end, the junction sequence differs from germline, possibly due to a read error. V is TRBV5-1 and J is TRBJ2-5; TRBD2 agrees at 8 bases. The germline V gene has CDR1 SGHRS and CDR2 YFSETQ. This CDR3 has 15 residues. The CDR3 DNA sequence: TGCGCCAGCAGCCAGTCGGGACTAGGGCGAGAGGCCCAGTACTTC. It codes for CASSQSGLGREAQYF.

The chain is built from TRBV5-1 and TRBJ2-2; perhaps TRBD2 as D (5 bases). In germline, CDR1 is SGHRS, CDR2 YFSETQ. V was shortened by 3 bases and J by 5 bases, with 5 bases between the two germline ends. This CDR3 has 12 residues. The CDR3 coding sequence is TGCGCCAGCAGCTGGGAGACCGGGGAGCTGTTTTTT. This sequence encodes CASSWETGELFF.

This clonotype has more than one count but fewer than ten. The chain uses TRBV4-1 and TRBJ2-7, with D unresolved. There are 15 residues in the CDR3. Per the germline V gene, CDR1 is MGHRA and CDR2 is YSYEKL. V dropped 6 bases and J dropped 4 bases, with 19 bases sitting between them. In DNA, the CDR3 is TGCGCCAGCAGGGACCAGGAATTGTTAACGTACGAGCAGTACTTC. Translation gives CASRDQELLTYEQYF.

This clonotype was observed a handful of times. The chain joins TRBV5-1 to TRBJ2-7; D may be TRBD1 or TRBD2 (5 bases each). CDR1 is SGHRS and CDR2 is YFSETQ in the germline V gene. The CDR3 runs 16 residues. V gave up 0 bases and J gave up 2 bases, with 15 bases separating them. CDR3 sequence (DNA): TGCGCCAGCAGCTTGGTTTGGACGGGGCCAACCTACGAGCAGTACTTC. It encodes CASSLVWTGPTYEQYF.

The rearrangement links TRBV30 to TRBJ2-3; D gene uncertain. The CDR3 length is 12 residues. V was shortened by 0 bases and J by 3 bases, with 4 bases between the two germline ends. The germline V gene encodes CDR1 GTSNPN and CDR2 SVGIG (reference sequence). The CDR3 DNA reads as TGTGCCTGGAGTGTTGGTACAGATACGCAGTATTTT. It encodes CAWSVGTDTQYF.

This clonotype was counted between two and nine times. CDR3: CSARAGPRGDTQYF. The CDR3 DNA sequence: TGCAGTGCTAGAGCCGGCCCCCGGGGAGATACGCAGTATTTT. The J gene is TRBJ2-3, the V gene TRBV20-1; TRBD2 might be the D (5 bases). CDR3 length: 14 amino acids. V was clipped by 1 base and J by 5 bases, with 13 bases between them. Germline V gene sequence: CDR1 DFQATT, CDR2 SNEGSKA (reference sequence).